Presented here are 14 T cell receptor beta chains from one specimen sequenced in a study of T cells in Graves' hyperthyroidism and ophthalmopathy. There were TCR beta CDR3 regions amplified from RNA transcripts. Carried out on the TCR CDR3, a first-round RT-PCR used the HTBI primer set. Using its own MiXCR run on the multiplex PCR reads, TCRdb lists one record per CDR3 protein. The sample records about 560,000 distinct CDR3 sequences, 16% being singletons. Source material: blood. The source of these receptors is a young woman with Graves' hyperthyroidism.

This clonotype was picked up many times. The chain carries TRBV12-3 or TRBV12-4 and TRBJ2-1; 8 bases are a match to TRBD2. V shed 6 bases, J shed 8 bases, and the junction held 18 bases outside the gene matches. This CDR3 region has 17 residues. The DNA of the CDR3 is TGTGCCAGCAGCCGCGTGGGGGAAGCGGGAGTTTCCTATGAGCAGTTCTTC. Protein: CASSRVGEAGVSYEQFF.

The chain combines TRBV6-1 with TRBJ2-1; D might be TRBD1 or TRBD2, each matching 6 bases. V lost 0 bases and J lost 5, with 14 bases in between. CDR3 length equals 16 residues. Germline V lookup: CDR1 MNHNS, CDR2 SASEGT. The CDR3: CASSEARDNIHNEQFF. In DNA, the CDR3 is TGTGCCAGCAGTGAAGCGCGGGACAATATCCACAATGAGCAGTTCTTC.

In this sample, this clonotype turned up a few times. This rearrangement joins TRBV20-1 to TRBJ1-2; 9 bases are shared with TRBD1. V shed 1 base and J 7 bases; nucleotides not matched to a gene: 4. The length of the CDR3 is 13 residues. The germline V gene encodes CDR1 DFQATT and CDR2 SNEGSKA (reference sequence). The CDR3 reads CSARGDRVLGYTF. DNA for the CDR3: TGCAGTGCTAGAGGGGACAGGGTCCTTGGCTACACCTTC.

This clonotype was counted at least ten times. This rearrangement joins TRBV30 to TRBJ2-5; D not certain. Germline V CDR1 and CDR2: GTSNPN, SVGIG (reference sequence). The CDR3 sequence is 10 residues long. V lost 5 bases, J lost 5 bases, and 6 bases lay in between. The CDR3 reads CAWGKETQYF. CDR3 in DNA: TGTGCCTGGGGGAAGGAGACCCAGTACTTC. Filled out from reference TRBV30 and TRBJ2-5, the complete variable domain reads SQTIHQWPATLVQPVGSPLSLECTVEGTSNPNLYWYRQAAGRGLQLLFYSVGIGQISSEVPQNLSASRPQDRQFILSSKKLLLSDSGFYLCAWGKETQYFGPGTRLLVL.

V is TRBV19 and J is TRBJ2-7; 9 nucleotides line up with TRBD1. CDR1 LNHDA and CDR2 SQIVND come from the germline V gene (reference sequence). There are 16 residues in the CDR3. Trimming at V came to 3 bases and at J to 0 bases, leaving 6 bases not matched to a gene. DNA of the CDR3: TGTGCCAGTAGTATGGGACAGGGTTTTCCCTCCTACGAGCAGTACTTC. Protein sequence: CASSMGQGFPSYEQYF. The whole variable domain, filled in from reference TRBV19 and TRBJ2-7, reads DGGITQSPKYLFRKEGQNVTLSCEQNLNHDAMYWYRQDPGQGLRLIYYSQIVNDFQKGDIAEGYSVSREKKESFPLTVTSAQKNPTAFYLCASSMGQGFPSYEQYFGPGTRLTVT.

The chain combines TRBV15 with TRBJ1-1; D not certain. The V gene's germline CDR1 is LNHNV and CDR2 YYDKDF (reference sequence). The CDR3 is made up of 15 amino acids. Trimming took 0 bases from V and 0 from J, leaving 8 bases between them. CDR3: CATSRDWRLNTEAFF. DNA of the CDR3: TGTGCCACCAGCAGAGATTGGCGCCTGAACACTGAAGCTTTCTTT.

This clonotype was counted ten times or more. The CDR3 nucleotides read TGTGCCAGCAGTTTATCGGGCCGAGTCACTGAAGCTTTCTTT. Amino acid sequence: CASSLSGRVTEAFF. The J gene is TRBJ1-1, the V gene TRBV27; D unresolved. The CDR3 has 14 residues. Germline V gives CDR1 MNHEY, CDR2 SMNVEV (reference sequence). V lost 0 bases and J 4 bases, leaving 9 bases between the germline ends.

This rearrangement joins TRBV7-9 to TRBJ1-1; TRBD1 aligns across 8 bases. V dropped 1 base and J dropped 2; count of bases not matched to a gene: 12. The CDR3 spans 18 residues. Germline CDR1 is SEHNR and CDR2 is FQNEAQ (reference sequence). CDR3: CASSLVSRGLGGNTEAFF. In DNA, the CDR3 is TGTGCCAGCAGCTTAGTAAGCAGGGGGCTCGGTGGCAACACTGAAGCTTTCTTT.

In its sample, this clonotype was seen many times. The chain is built from TRBV7-9 and TRBJ2-5, with a possible D match to TRBD2 (7 bases). The CDR3 extends over 18 amino acids. The germline V gene has CDR1 SEHNR and CDR2 FQNEAQ (reference sequence). With 4 bases removed from V and 1 base from J, the gap between germline ends came to 22 bases. CDR3 nucleotides: TGTGCCAGCAGCTCCCCCGTCCCCGGGGGCGGGGGCCAAGAGACCCAGTACTTC. As protein: CASSSPVPGGGGQETQYF.

This chain connects TRBV3-1 to TRBJ1-1, with 7 nucleotides matching TRBD1. CDR3 length: 12 amino acids. Germline V gene data show CDR1 as LGHDT and CDR2 as YNNKEL (reference sequence). J was trimmed by 11 bases and V by 3 bases; bases with no gene match: 6. CDR3 in amino acids: CASSHGTALAFF. The DNA of the CDR3 is TGTGCCAGCAGCCACGGGACAGCGCTCGCTTTCTTT.

This clonotype was recorded once. This may be a read error, as it is one base from a much larger clone. The chain carries TRBV5-1 and TRBJ1-5, with TRBD1 as a possible D gene (5 bases). Germline CDR1 is SGHRS and CDR2 is YFSETQ. The CDR3 totals 14 residues. In DNA form, the CDR3 reads TGCGCCAGCAGCTTGGGGGGGTACAATCAGCCCCCGCATTTT. Its protein is CASSLGGYNQPPHF.

The chain combines TRBV12-3 or TRBV12-4 with TRBJ2-7; TRBD1 aligns across 8 bases. The CDR3 extends over 15 amino acids. Germline trimming cut 5 bases from V and 6 bases from J; bases unmatched to any gene: 12. This chain's CDR3 is CASSPTGASFGEQYF. The CDR3 region has the DNA TGTGCCAGCAGTCCGACAGGGGCCTCTTTCGGCGAGCAGTACTTC.

This clonotype appeared a few times. The genes are TRBV27 and TRBJ1-2; TRBD1 is a possible D gene (5 bases). Deletions cut 6 bases from V and 8 bases from J, with 19 bases between. The CDR3 runs to 14 residues. The germline V gene has CDR1 MNHEY and CDR2 SMNVEV (reference sequence). CDR3 nucleotide sequence: TGTGCCAGCAGCCAGAACCGGGGCCACGAAGGCTACACCTTC. Translation gives CASSQNRGHEGYTF.

V usage is TRBV6-1 and J usage is TRBJ2-7, with D possibly called TRBD1 or TRBD2 (5 bases each). Germline CDR1 is MNHNS and CDR2 is SASEGT. This CDR3 is built from 15 residues. The V end lost 6 bases, the J end lost 0 bases, and 15 bases lay between the germline ends. CDR3 DNA sequence: TGTGCCAGCAGGGTGAGGGGTACCGGCTCCTACGAGCAGTACTTC. As protein: CASRVRGTGSYEQYF.